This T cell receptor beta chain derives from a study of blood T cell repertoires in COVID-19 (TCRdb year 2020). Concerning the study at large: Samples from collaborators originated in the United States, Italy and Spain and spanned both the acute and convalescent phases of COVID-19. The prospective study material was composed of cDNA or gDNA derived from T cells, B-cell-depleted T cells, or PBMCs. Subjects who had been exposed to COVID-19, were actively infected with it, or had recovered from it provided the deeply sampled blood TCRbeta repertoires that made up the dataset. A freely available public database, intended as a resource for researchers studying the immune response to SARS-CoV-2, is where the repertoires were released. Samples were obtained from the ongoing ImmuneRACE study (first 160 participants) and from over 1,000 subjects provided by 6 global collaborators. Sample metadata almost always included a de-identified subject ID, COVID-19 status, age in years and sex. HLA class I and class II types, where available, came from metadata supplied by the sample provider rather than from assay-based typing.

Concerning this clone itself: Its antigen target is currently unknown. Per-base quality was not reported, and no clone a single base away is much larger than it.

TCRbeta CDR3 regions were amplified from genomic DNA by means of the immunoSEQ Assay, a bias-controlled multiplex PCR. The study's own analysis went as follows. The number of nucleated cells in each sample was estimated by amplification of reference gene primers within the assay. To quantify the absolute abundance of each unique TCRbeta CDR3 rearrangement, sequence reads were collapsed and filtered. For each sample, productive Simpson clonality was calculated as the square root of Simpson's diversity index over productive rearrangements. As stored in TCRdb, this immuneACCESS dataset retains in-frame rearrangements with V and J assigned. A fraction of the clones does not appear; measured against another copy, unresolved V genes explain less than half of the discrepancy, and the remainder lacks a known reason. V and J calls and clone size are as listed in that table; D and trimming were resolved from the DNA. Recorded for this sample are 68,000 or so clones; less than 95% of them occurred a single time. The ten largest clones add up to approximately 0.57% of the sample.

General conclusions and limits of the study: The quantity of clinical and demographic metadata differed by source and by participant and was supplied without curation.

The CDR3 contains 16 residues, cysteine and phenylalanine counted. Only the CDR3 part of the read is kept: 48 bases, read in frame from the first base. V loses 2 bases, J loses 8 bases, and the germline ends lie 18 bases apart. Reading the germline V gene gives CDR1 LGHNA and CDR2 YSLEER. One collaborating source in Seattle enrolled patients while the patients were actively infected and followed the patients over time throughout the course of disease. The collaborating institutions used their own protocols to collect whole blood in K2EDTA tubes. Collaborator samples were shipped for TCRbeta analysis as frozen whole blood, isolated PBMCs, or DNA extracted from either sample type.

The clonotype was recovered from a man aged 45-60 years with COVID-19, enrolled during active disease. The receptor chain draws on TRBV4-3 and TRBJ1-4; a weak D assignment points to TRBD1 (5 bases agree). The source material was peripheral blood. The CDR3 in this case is CASSQHLGQGGEKLFF. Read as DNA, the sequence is TGCGCCAGCAGCCAACACCTGGGGCAGGGAGGCGAAAAACTGTTTTTT.